A single sample gave rise to the 19 T cell receptor beta chains below, sequenced in a study of shared clonotypes between healthy human individuals. This table comes from immunoSEQ multiplex PCR, and its TCRdb copy is limited to in-frame clones, with some not included. The repertoire has about 1.5 million clones, roughly 98% of them found once; the top ten carry about 0.45%. The sample comprised naive CD4+ T cells sorted from blood. This sample's subset: CD45RA+ positively selected. Source of these receptors: a man aged 30-40 years in good health.

The chain recombines TRBV25-1 with TRBJ2-3; 8 nucleotides align to TRBD1. V shed 2 bases, J shed 2 bases, and the junction held 9 bases outside the gene matches. The CDR3 has 17 amino acids. Germline CDR1 and CDR2: MGHDK and SYGVNS. The CDR3 protein is CASSEGQGDRNTDTQYF. CDR3 nucleotide sequence: TGTGCCAGCAGTGAAGGACAGGGCGATAGGAACACAGATACGCAGTATTTT.

This chain links TRBV19 with TRBJ2-3, with 16 bases that match TRBD2. J lost 4 bases, V lost 5 bases, and 12 bases had no gene match. The germline CDR1 and CDR2 sequences are LNHDA and SQIVND (reference sequence). CDR3 size: 19 residues. Written as DNA, the CDR3 is TGTGCCAGTAGTCCGGACAGGGGACTAGCGGGAGGGAGGGCAGATACGCAGTATTTT. Translation: CASSPDRGLAGGRADTQYF.

The chain combines TRBV19 with TRBJ2-2; D is perhaps TRBD1 or TRBD2 (5 bases each). CDR3 size: 12 residues. Germline V gene data show CDR1 as LNHDA and CDR2 as SQIVND (reference sequence). Deletions cut 11 bases from V and 3 bases from J, with 10 bases between. Written as DNA, the CDR3 is TGTGCCTTAAGGGGAGACACCGGGGAGCTGTTTTTT. As protein: CALRGDTGELFF.

The chain uses TRBV28 and TRBJ2-1; tentative D call: TRBD1 (5 bases). The CDR3 is 15 residues long. Trimming stripped 8 bases from V and 6 bases from J, with 20 bases between. Germline CDR1 MDHEN, CDR2 SYDVKM. DNA for the CDR3: TGTGCCAGCTGCCTGGACACACTAAAAGTCAATGAGCAGTTCTTC. This encodes CASCLDTLKVNEQFF.

The chain uses TRBV5-4 and TRBJ2-3, with 12 bases that match TRBD2. The CDR3 is made up of 16 amino acids. V gave up 0 bases and J gave up 4 bases; unmatched junction bases: 3. Germline CDR1 reads SGHNT; CDR2 reads YYREEE (reference sequence). CDR3 in DNA: TGTGCCAGCAGCTTGGGACTAGCGGGAGCAGCAGATACGCAGTATTTT. This translates into CASSLGLAGAADTQYF.

The V call is TRBV5-5, the J call TRBJ1-1, with D possibly TRBD1 on 5 matching bases. The V end was cut by 4 bases, the J end by 1 base, with 8 bases between. Germline lookup yields CDR1 SGHKS and CDR2 YYEKEE (reference sequence). The CDR3 contains 13 residues. As DNA, the CDR3 is TGTGCCAGCAGCCGGCAGGGGAACACTGAAGCTTTCTTT. Encoded protein: CASSRQGNTEAFF.

This clone was counted once. V usage is TRBV2 and J usage is TRBJ2-5; D gene unclear. CDR3 length: 16 amino acids. CDR1 and CDR2 from the germline V gene are SNHLY and FYNNEI. V shed 0 bases and J shed 9 bases, with 20 bases lying between them. CDR3 residues: CASSEAGSLLRGPQYF. Here the CDR3 DNA reads TGTGCCAGCAGTGAAGCGGGTTCTCTTCTTCGTGGTCCCCAGTACTTC.

This clone was recorded only once. The chain carries TRBV7-9 and TRBJ2-2; D is ambiguous. The CDR3 covers 17 residues. Trimming pared 0 bases from V and 6 bases from J, leaving 17 bases between. Germline values: CDR1 SEHNR, CDR2 FQNEAQ (reference sequence). The CDR3 coding sequence is TGTGCCAGCAGCTTAGCTAGGCTCTATGGTCTTCCCGGGGAGCTGTTTTTT. It encodes CASSLARLYGLPGELFF.

The genes are TRBV29-1 and TRBJ2-1; maybe TRBD2 (6 bases). The CDR3 is 10 residues long. In germline, CDR1 is SQVTM, CDR2 ANQGSEA. V lost 7 bases to trimming and J lost 10 bases, with 11 bases between them. CDR3 nucleotide sequence: TGCAGCGGGCACCGGGAGGAGCAGTTCTTC. Translated, it gives CSGHREEQFF.

The J gene is TRBJ2-2, the V gene TRBV5-1, with D maybe TRBD2 (5 bases). The CDR3 spans 16 residues. The V and J ends lost 0 bases and 3 bases respectively, with 12 bases between them. The germline gives CDR1 SGHRS, CDR2 YFSETQ. CDR3 in amino acids: CASSLALGVDTGELFF. DNA for the CDR3: TGCGCCAGCAGCTTGGCCCTCGGGGTGGACACCGGGGAGCTGTTTTTT.

The V and J genes are TRBV30 and TRBJ1-1; D is perhaps TRBD1 (5 bases). The V and J ends lost 0 bases and 4 bases respectively, with 9 bases between them. Germline-derived CDR1 and CDR2 are GTSNPN and SVGIG (reference sequence). The CDR3 spans 13 residues. As DNA, the CDR3 is TGTGCCTGGAGTGTAGGGGTTGGCACTGAAGCTTTCTTT. Protein product: CAWSVGVGTEAFF.

The CDR3 nucleotides read TGTGCCAGCAGCCGTCGACAGGGAAGGACAGATACGCAGTATTTT. Its protein product is CASSRRQGRTDTQYF. This rearrangement joins TRBV11-3 to TRBJ2-3; 7 bases line up with TRBD1. This CDR3 is 15 amino acids long. J was trimmed by 3 bases and V by 5 bases; bases with no gene match: 8. The germline gives CDR1 SGHNT, CDR2 YENEEA. Using reference TRBV11-3 and TRBJ2-3 for the parts outside the CDR3, the full variable domain is EAGVVQSPRYKIIEKKQPVAFWCNPISGHNTLYWYLQNLGQGPELLIRYENEEAVDDSQLPKDRFSAERLKGVDSTLKIQPAELGDSAVYLCASSRRQGRTDTQYFGPGTRLTVL.

This clone was observed a handful of times. This chain uses TRBV6-5 with TRBJ1-1; 7 bases fit TRBD1. CDR3 length: 13 amino acids. Germline V gene data show CDR1 as MNHEY and CDR2 as SVGAGI. Losses at the gene ends were 8 bases for V and 3 bases for J; bases not matched to a gene: 6. The DNA for the CDR3 is TGTGCCAGCCGCCCGGACAGGTACACTGAAGCTTTCTTT. Amino acid sequence: CASRPDRYTEAFF.

The chain uses TRBV19 and TRBJ2-7, with 9 bases fitting TRBD1. This CDR3 region has 15 residues. J was trimmed by 5 bases and V by 1 base; bases with no gene match: 6. Per the germline V gene, CDR1 is LNHDA and CDR2 is SQIVND (reference sequence). The CDR3 here is CASSIVRDRVDEQYF. CDR3 coding DNA: TGTGCCAGTAGTATAGTCCGGGACAGGGTTGACGAGCAGTACTTC.

This clone came up once. Other DNA sequences from this sample encode an identical CDR3 as well. The rearrangement uses TRBV5-1 and TRBJ2-5; D is ambiguous. Trimming shortened V by 0 bases and J by 5 bases, and 8 bases separated the two germline ends. CDR1 SGHRS and CDR2 YFSETQ come from the germline V gene. This CDR3 comprises 13 residues. The CDR3 here is CASSLAGWETQYF. The CDR3, as DNA: TGCGCCAGCAGCTTGGCCGGGTGGGAGACCCAGTACTTC.

The J gene is TRBJ1-5, the V gene TRBV11-2; TRBD1 matches at 9 bases. V was pared by 3 bases and J by 5 bases, with 8 bases of the junction left unmatched. CDR1 and CDR2 from the germline V gene are SGHAT and FQNNGV. CDR3 length: 16 amino acids. The CDR3 DNA sequence: TGTGCCAGCAGCTTGGGGGACAGGGCAACACATCAGCCCCAGCATTTT. Residues: CASSLGDRATHQPQHF.

The J gene is TRBJ2-2, the V gene TRBV5-5, with 10 bases that match TRBD1. Germline assignment: CDR1 SGHKS and CDR2 YYEKEE (reference sequence). V dropped 2 bases and J dropped 6; count of bases not matched to a gene: 13. The CDR3 has 18 residues. CDR3 residues: CASSFQVSGTGAPGELFF. The CDR3 nucleotides read TGTGCCAGCAGCTTTCAGGTCAGCGGGACAGGGGCTCCCGGGGAGCTGTTTTTT.

This chain's CDR3 is CASSLWDSPNIQYF. The DNA of the CDR3 is TGTGCCAGCAGCCTATGGGACAGCCCAAACATTCAGTACTTC. The V gene is TRBV7-9, the J gene TRBJ2-4; 7 bases align to TRBD1. CDR3 length: 14 amino acids. J was trimmed by 6 bases and V by 5 bases; bases with no gene match: 7. Germline V gene data show CDR1 as SEHNR and CDR2 as FQNEAQ (reference sequence).

As to this clone: In the same sample, other DNA sequences code for this CDR3. The rearrangement links TRBV18 to TRBJ1-1; a possible D gene is TRBD1 (5 bases). V lost 5 bases to trimming and J lost 6 bases, with 13 bases between them. The CDR3 contains 13 residues. Per germline, CDR1 KGHSH and CDR2 LQKENI. The CDR3 loop reads CASSGQGGSEAFF. The CDR3 bases are TGTGCCAGCTCAGGGCAGGGCGGATCTGAAGCTTTCTTT.